These 17 T cell receptor beta chains were all obtained from the same sample, sequenced in a study of human T cells and chemical hapten exposure. Described time point: pre-sensitization, week 0. Regarding treatment: therapeutic diphenylcyclopropenone sensitization with weekly scalp DPC. TCRdb passed the RACE reads through MiXCR, listing each CDR3 protein once. The sample carries some 360,000 distinct CDR3 sequences, more than 4.5% recorded once. The material was whole blood, obtained in connection with sensitization to the hapten diphenylcyclopropenone (DPC). The receptors here all came from a woman aged 50 to 60 with alopecia areata. Some clones in this sample may be carry-over from other donors' samples.

This clonotype showed up many times. The chain links TRBV20-1 to TRBJ2-1; the match to TRBD2 covers 9 bases. Germline V gene lookup returns CDR1 DFQATT and CDR2 SNEGSKA (reference sequence). Trimming removed 1 base from V and 5 bases from J; junction bases left unmatched: 6. The CDR3 runs to 15 residues. CDR3: CSARGDSGGHNEQFF. In DNA, the CDR3 is TGCAGTGCTAGAGGGGATAGCGGGGGACACAATGAGCAGTTCTTC.

This clonotype occurred a few times. V gene TRBV12-3 or TRBV12-4 combines with J gene TRBJ2-3, with D tentatively TRBD2 (7 bases). V lost 5 bases and J lost 0, with 15 bases in between. The CDR3 has 16 residues. The CDR3 nucleotides are TGTGCCAGCAGTCCCATACAGGGAGGGAGCACAGATACGCAGTATTTT. This codes for CASSPIQGGSTDTQYF.

This clonotype was counted ten times or more. This chain connects TRBV7-9 to TRBJ2-7, with D possibly matching TRBD1 (5 bases). This CDR3 is built from 13 residues. V gave up 5 bases and J gave up 2 bases, with 10 bases separating them. Per the germline V gene, CDR1 is SEHNR and CDR2 is FQNEAQ (reference sequence). The CDR3 coding sequence is TGTGCCAGCAGCACCGACAGCCCCTACGAGCAGTACTTC. Translating it yields CASSTDSPYEQYF.

J is TRBJ2-3 and V is TRBV5-6; D possibly corresponds to TRBD2 (6 bases). The length of the CDR3 is 15 residues. CDR1 and CDR2 from the germline V gene are SGHDT and YYEEEE. Between the trimmed V and J ends, which lost 0 bases and 4 bases, there was a span of 12 bases. In nucleotides, the CDR3 is TGTGCCAGCAGCTTGGGTCTAGCGATATCAGATACGCAGTATTTT. It translates to CASSLGLAISDTQYF.

This clonotype was found many times. The chain uses TRBV6-5 and TRBJ2-7, with 8 bases matching TRBD2. Germline trimming cut 0 bases from V and 0 bases from J; bases unmatched to any gene: 1. Germline V gene data show CDR1 as MNHEY and CDR2 as SVGAGI. This CDR3 region has 15 residues. The CDR3 sequence: CASSYSGTSSYEQYF. CDR3 nucleotide sequence: TGTGCCAGCAGTTACTCCGGGACTAGCTCCTACGAGCAGTACTTC.

In its sample, this clonotype was seen a few times. This chain connects TRBV11-2 to TRBJ1-1; 7 nucleotides agree with TRBD1. This CDR3 region has 15 residues. Germline V gene lookup returns CDR1 SGHAT and CDR2 FQNNGV. J lost 6 bases, V lost 0 bases, and 7 bases had no gene match. In nucleotides, the CDR3 is TGTGCCAGCAGCTTAGATGGGACAGTGGGCGCTGAAGCTTTCTTT. Amino acid sequence: CASSLDGTVGAEAFF.

This clonotype was counted many times. The chain carries TRBV21-1 and TRBJ2-3; TRBD1 is taken as the D call from the table, unchecked against the DNA. TRBV21-1 is a listed pseudogene. This CDR3 has 14 amino acids. The CDR3 bases are TGTGCCAGCAGCCCCCTCGCTAGCACAGATACGCAGTATTTT. It is translated as CASSPLASTDTQYF.

At least ten counts were recorded for this clonotype. This rearrangement joins TRBV6-2 or TRBV6-3 to TRBJ2-1, with D possibly TRBD2 on 5 matching bases. There are 11 residues in the CDR3. V dropped 4 bases and J dropped 12 bases, with 10 bases sitting between them. The germline V gene encodes CDR1 MNHEY and CDR2 SVGEGT. This CDR3 reads CASSSGKGQFF. Here the CDR3 DNA reads TGTGCCAGCAGTTCCGGGAAAGGGCAGTTCTTC.

This clonotype was recorded many times. This rearrangement joins TRBV29-1 to TRBJ2-6, with D unresolved. Trimming took off 7 bases at V and 0 bases at J, with 10 bases between the two ends. Germline CDR1 and CDR2: SQVTM and ANQGSEA. CDR3 length equals 14 residues. CDR3 sequence reads: CSAGTTSGANVLTF. CDR3 coding DNA: TGCAGCGCGGGTACTACCTCTGGGGCCAACGTCCTGACTTTC.

The table lists this clonotype with many counts. The chain combines TRBV7-9 with TRBJ2-5; 7 bases line up with TRBD1. The CDR3 contains 14 residues. The germline gives CDR1 SEHNR, CDR2 FQNEAQ (reference sequence). V was pared by 8 bases and J by 5 bases, with 11 bases of the junction left unmatched. The CDR3 DNA is TGTGCCAGCGTACTGCCTGGACAGGAGGAGACCCAGTACTTC. As protein: CASVLPGQEETQYF.

This clonotype was detected ten times or more. The chain couples TRBV7-9 to TRBJ2-7; the D call may be TRBD1 or TRBD2 (7 bases each). V was trimmed by 5 bases and J by 2 bases, leaving 19 bases between them. The length of the CDR3 is 16 residues. CDR1 is SEHNR, CDR2 FQNEAQ, per germline (reference sequence). In nucleotides, the CDR3 is TGTGCCAGCAGCCCCGTCAGGGGGGGAAGTGCCTACGAGCAGTACTTC. Its protein is CASSPVRGGSAYEQYF.

This clonotype showed up just a few times. V and J are TRBV11-2 and TRBJ2-5; D is unresolved. The germline gives CDR1 SGHAT, CDR2 FQNNGV. The CDR3 is made up of 15 amino acids. The ends were cut back, 1 base at V and 1 base at J, with 10 bases in the middle. The CDR3 loop is CASSLGHSPQETQYF. The CDR3 DNA sequence: TGTGCCAGCAGCTTAGGCCACAGTCCCCAAGAGACCCAGTACTTC.

This clonotype was counted between two and nine times. This chain connects TRBV11-2 to TRBJ1-4; 7 bases match TRBD1. Germline-derived CDR1 and CDR2 are SGHAT and FQNNGV. CDR3 length: 14 amino acids. V lost 8 bases, J lost 6 bases, and 9 bases stayed unmatched. The CDR3 DNA is TGTGCCAGCGGGGTGTACGGGACAGATGAAAAACTGTTTTTT. It is translated as CASGVYGTDEKLFF.

Worth noting for this clonotype: It may be a read error: a sequence one base away is much more abundant. The V gene is TRBV28, the J gene TRBJ1-3; D ambiguous. The CDR3 covers 17 residues. Looked up from germline, CDR1 is MDHEN and CDR2 is SYDVKM. Trimming took 2 bases from V and 0 from J, leaving 14 bases between them. CDR3 amino acids: CASSLPGGPDSGNTIYF. In DNA, the CDR3 is TGTGCCAGCAGTTTACCGGGAGGGCCCGACTCTGGAAACACCATATATTTT.

This chain uses TRBV20-1 with TRBJ2-2; D is unclear. Germline values: CDR1 DFQATT, CDR2 SNEGSKA (reference sequence). CDR3 length: 13 residues. Trimming pared 2 bases from V and 1 base from J, leaving 5 bases between. The CDR3 DNA is TGCAGTGCTAGATTAGAGAACACCGGGGAGCTGTTTTTT. Encoded protein: CSARLENTGELFF.

This chain joins TRBV28 and TRBJ1-5; maybe TRBD1 (6 bases). V gave up 6 bases and J gave up 3 bases, with 15 bases separating them. This CDR3 comprises 15 residues. CDR1 and CDR2 (germline): MDHEN, SYDVKM. In nucleotides, the CDR3 is TGTGCCAGCAGGAAGCAGGGGAGTTCCAATCAGCCCCAGCATTTT. As protein: CASRKQGSSNQPQHF. Supplemented by reference TRBV28 and TRBJ1-5, the full variable domain reads DVKVTQSSRYLVKRTGEKVFLECVQDMDHENMFWYRQDPGLGLRLIYFSYDVKMKEKGDIPEGYSVSREKKERFSLILESASTNQTSMYLCASRKQGSSNQPQHFGDGTRLSIL.

This clonotype was recorded at least ten times. The rearrangement uses TRBV25-1 and TRBJ2-3, with TRBD2 matching over 10 bases. The CDR3 length is 16 residues. The germline V gene has CDR1 MGHDK and CDR2 SYGVNS. Trimming cost V 2 bases and J 9 bases; bases outside gene matches: 11. CDR3: CASSEGLAGAYGTQYF. For the CDR3, the DNA is TGTGCCAGCAGTGAAGGGCTAGCGGGGGCCTACGGGACGCAGTATTTT. Looking up the rest from reference TRBV25-1 and TRBJ2-3 gives the full variable domain: EADIYQTPRYLVIGTGKKITLECSQTMGHDKMYWYQQDPGMELHLIHYSYGVNSTEKGDLSSESTVSRIRTEHFPLTLESARPSHTSQYLCASSEGLAGAYGTQYFGPGTRLTVL.